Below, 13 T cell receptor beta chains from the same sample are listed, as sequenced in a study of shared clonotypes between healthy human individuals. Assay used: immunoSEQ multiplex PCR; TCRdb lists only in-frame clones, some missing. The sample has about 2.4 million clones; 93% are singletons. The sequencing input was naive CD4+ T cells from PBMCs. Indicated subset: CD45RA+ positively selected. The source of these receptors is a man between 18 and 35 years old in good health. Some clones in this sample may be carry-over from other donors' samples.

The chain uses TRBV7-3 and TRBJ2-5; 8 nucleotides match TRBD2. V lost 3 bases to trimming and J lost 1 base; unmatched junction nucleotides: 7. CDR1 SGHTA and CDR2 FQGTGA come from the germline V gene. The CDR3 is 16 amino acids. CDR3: CASSLRGTSGQETQYF. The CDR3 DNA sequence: TGTGCCAGCAGCTTGCGGGGAACTAGCGGCCAAGAGACCCAGTACTTC.

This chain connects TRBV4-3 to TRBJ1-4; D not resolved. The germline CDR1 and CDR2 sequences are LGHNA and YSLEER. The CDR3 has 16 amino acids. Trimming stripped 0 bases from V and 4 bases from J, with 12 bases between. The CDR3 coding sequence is TGCGCCAGCAGCCAAGATTTTACCGGGCTTAATGAAAAACTGTTTTTT. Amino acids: CASSQDFTGLNEKLFF.

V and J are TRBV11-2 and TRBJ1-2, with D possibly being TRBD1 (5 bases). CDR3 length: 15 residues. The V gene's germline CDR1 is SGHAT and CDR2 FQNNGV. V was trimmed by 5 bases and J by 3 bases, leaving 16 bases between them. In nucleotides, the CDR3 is TGTGCCAGCAGCCCTTCGTGGCAGGGCTACTATGGCTACACCTTC. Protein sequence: CASSPSWQGYYGYTF.

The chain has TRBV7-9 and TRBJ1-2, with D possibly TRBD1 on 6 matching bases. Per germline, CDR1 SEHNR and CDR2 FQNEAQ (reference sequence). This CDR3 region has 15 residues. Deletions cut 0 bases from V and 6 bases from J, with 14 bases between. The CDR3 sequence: CASSLAGNRVHGYTF. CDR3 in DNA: TGTGCCAGCAGCTTAGCGGGTAACAGGGTCCATGGCTACACCTTC.

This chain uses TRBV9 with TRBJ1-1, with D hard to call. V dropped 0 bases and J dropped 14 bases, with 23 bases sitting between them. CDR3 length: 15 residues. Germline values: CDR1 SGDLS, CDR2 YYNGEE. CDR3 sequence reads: CASSVDRVMGRVRFF. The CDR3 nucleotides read TGTGCCAGCAGCGTAGATCGGGTCATGGGTAGGGTAAGATTCTTT. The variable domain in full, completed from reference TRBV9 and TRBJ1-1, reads DSGVTQTPKHLITATGQRVTLRCSPRSGDLSVYWYQQSLDQGLQFLIQYYNGEERAKGNILERFSAQQFPDLHSELNLSSLELGDSALYFCASSVDRVMGRVRFFGQGTRLTVV.

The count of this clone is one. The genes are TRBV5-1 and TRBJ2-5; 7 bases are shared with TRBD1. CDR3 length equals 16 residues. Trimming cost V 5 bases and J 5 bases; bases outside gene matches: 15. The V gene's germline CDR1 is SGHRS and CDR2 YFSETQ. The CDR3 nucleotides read TGCGCCAGCAGTGTACCGACAGGGACAGTACGGGAGACCCAGTACTTC. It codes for CASSVPTGTVRETQYF. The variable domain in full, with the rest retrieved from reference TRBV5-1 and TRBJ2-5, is KAGVTQTPRYLIKTRGQQVTLSCSPISGHRSVSWYQQTPGQGLQFLFEYFSETQRNKGNFPGRFSGRQFSNSRSEMNVSTLELGDSALYLCASSVPTGTVRETQYFGPGTRLLVL.

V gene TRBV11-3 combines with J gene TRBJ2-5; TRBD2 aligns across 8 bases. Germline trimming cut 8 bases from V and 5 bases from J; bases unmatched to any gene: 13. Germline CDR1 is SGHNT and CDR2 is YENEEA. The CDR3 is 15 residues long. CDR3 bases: TGTGCCAGCTCCCTCGGCAGGGGCGGGGGGGAGACCCAGTACTTC. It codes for CASSLGRGGGETQYF.

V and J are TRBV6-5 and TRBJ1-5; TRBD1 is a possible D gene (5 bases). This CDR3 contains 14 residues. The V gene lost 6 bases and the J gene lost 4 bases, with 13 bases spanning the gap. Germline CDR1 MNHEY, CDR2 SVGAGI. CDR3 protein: CASSPAGYNQPQHF. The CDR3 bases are TGTGCCAGCAGCCCGGCAGGGTATAATCAGCCCCAGCATTTT.

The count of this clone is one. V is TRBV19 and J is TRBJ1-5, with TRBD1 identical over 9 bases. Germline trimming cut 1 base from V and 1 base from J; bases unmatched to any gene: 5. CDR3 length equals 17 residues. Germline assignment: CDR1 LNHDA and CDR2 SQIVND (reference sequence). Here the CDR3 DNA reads TGTGCCAGTAGTATAGTTCCGGGACAGGGAAGCAATCAGCCCCAGCATTTT. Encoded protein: CASSIVPGQGSNQPQHF.

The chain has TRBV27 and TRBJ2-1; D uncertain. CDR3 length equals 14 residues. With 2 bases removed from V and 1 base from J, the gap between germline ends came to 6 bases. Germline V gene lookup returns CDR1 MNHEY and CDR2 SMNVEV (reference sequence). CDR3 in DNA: TGTGCCAGCAGTTTACAGAGGTCCTACAATGAGCAGTTCTTC. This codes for CASSLQRSYNEQFF.

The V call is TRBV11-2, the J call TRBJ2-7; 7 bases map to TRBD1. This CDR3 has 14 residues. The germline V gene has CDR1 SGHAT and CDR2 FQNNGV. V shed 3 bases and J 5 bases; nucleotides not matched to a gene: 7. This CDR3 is CASSFSLRGNEQYF. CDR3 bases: TGTGCCAGCAGCTTCTCTCTCAGGGGGAACGAGCAGTACTTC.

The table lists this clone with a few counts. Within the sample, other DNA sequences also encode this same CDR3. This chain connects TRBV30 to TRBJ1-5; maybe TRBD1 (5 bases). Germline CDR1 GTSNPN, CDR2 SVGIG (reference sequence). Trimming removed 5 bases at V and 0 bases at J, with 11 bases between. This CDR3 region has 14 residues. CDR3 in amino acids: CAWSRGSSNQPQHF. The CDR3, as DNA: TGTGCCTGGTCCCGGGGCAGTAGCAATCAGCCCCAGCATTTT.

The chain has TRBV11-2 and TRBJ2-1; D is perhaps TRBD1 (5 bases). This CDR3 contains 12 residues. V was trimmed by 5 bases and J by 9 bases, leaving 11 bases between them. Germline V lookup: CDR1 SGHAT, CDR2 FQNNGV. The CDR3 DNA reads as TGTGCCAGCAGCCTGACAGTATCTGAGCAGTTCTTC. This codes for CASSLTVSEQFF.